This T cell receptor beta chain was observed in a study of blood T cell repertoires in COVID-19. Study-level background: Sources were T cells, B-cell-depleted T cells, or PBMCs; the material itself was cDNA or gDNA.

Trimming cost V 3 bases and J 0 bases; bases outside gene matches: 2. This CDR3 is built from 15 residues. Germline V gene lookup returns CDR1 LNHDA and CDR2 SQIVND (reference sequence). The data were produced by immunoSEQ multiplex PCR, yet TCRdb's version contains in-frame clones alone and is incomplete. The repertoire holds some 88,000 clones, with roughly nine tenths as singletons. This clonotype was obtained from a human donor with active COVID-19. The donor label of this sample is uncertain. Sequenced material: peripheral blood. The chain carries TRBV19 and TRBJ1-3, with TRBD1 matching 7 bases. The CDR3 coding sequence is TGTGCCAGTAGTATGGGACAGTTCTCTGGAAACACCATATATTTT. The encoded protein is CASSMGQFSGNTIYF.